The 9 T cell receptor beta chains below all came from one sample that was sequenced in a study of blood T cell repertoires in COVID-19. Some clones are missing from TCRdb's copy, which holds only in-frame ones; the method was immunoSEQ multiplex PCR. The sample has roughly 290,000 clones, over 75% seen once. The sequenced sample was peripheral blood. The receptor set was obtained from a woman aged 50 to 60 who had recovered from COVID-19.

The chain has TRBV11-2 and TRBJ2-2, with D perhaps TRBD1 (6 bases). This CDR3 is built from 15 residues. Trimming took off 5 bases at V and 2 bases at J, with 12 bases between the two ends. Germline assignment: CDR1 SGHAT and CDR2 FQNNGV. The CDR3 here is CASSHWDTNTGELFF. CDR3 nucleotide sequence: TGTGCCAGCAGCCACTGGGACACTAACACCGGGGAGCTGTTTTTT.

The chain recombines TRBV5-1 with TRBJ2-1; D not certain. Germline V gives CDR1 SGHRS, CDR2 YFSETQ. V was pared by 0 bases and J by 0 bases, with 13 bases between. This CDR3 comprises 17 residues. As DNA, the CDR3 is TGCGCCAGCAGCTTGGTTCGGGTCATGGGCTCCTACAATGAGCAGTTCTTC. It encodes CASSLVRVMGSYNEQFF.

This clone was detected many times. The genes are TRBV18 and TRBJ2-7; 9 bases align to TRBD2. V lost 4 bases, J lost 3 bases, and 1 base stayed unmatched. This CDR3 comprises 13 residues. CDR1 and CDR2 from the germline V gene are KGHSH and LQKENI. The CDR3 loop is CASSQTSGYEQYF. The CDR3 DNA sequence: TGTGCCAGCTCACAGACTAGCGGCTACGAGCAGTACTTC.

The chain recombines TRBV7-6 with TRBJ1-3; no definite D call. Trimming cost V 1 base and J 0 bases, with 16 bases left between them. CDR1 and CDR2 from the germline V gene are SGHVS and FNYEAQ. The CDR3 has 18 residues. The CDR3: CASSLVSGLADSGNTIYF. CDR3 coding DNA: TGTGCCAGCAGCTTAGTATCAGGTTTGGCCGACTCTGGAAACACCATATATTTT.

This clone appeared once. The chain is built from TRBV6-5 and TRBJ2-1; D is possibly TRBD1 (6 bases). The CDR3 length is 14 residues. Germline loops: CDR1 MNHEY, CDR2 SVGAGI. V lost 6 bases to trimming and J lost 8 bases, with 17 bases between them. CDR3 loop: CASRLVGQYDEQFF. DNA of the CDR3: TGTGCCAGCAGGTTGGTAGGACAGTACGATGAGCAGTTCTTC.

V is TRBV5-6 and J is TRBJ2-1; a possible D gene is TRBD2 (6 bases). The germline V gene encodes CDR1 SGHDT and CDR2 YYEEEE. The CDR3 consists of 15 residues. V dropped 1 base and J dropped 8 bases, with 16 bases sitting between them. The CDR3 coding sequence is TGTGCCAGCAGCTTGTTCCTGGCGGGAAACTATGAGCAGTTCTTC. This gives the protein CASSLFLAGNYEQFF.

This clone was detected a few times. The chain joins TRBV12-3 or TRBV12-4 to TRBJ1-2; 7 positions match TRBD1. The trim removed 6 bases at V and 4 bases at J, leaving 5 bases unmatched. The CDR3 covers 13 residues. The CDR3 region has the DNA TGTGCCAGCAGGCCAGGGGGTGGCTATGGCTACACCTTC. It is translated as CASRPGGGYGYTF.

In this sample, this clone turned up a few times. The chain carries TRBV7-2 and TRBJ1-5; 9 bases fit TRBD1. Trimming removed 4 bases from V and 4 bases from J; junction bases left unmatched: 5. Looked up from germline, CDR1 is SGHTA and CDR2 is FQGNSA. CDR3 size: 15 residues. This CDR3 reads CASSSNGQGNQPQHF. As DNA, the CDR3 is TGTGCCAGCAGCTCAAACGGACAGGGGAATCAGCCCCAGCATTTT.

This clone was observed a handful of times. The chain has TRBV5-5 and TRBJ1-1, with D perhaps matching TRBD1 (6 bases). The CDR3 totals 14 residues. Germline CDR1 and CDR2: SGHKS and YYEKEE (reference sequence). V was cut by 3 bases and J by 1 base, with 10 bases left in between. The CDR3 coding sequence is TGTGCCAGCAGCTCCGGGACATCGAACACTGAAGCTTTCTTT. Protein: CASSSGTSNTEAFF.